This TCR beta chain is from a study of T cells in Graves' hyperthyroidism and ophthalmopathy. Study overall: Peripheral blood specimens were obtained at initial diagnosis, prior to any treatment.

Cells are PBMCs isolated from about 10 ml of fresh blood. To note about this clonotype: What it binds is not known.

The CDR3 is 15 residues long. The germline CDR1 and CDR2 sequences are SGHRS and YFSETQ. Trimming cost V 4 bases and J 2 bases; bases outside gene matches: 5. Notes on the study in general: Patients with ophthalmopathy were separated from those with stable hyperthyroidism by a 13 V-J model. Blood also showed most of the thyroid clonotypes that were expanded above 0.001.

Amplification targeted TCR beta CDR3 regions from RNA transcripts. The primer set for the first-round RT-PCR of the TCR CDR3 was HTBI. MiXCR, applied by TCRdb to the multiplex PCR reads, yields one record per CDR3 protein. The data contain about 400,000 distinct CDR3 sequences, over 11% of them singletons. This rearrangement joins TRBV5-1 to TRBJ2-3, with 9 bases identical to TRBD2. This TCR was recovered from a man over 45 with Graves' ophthalmopathy. Sequenced material: blood. The chain's CDR3 is CASSRTSGHTDTQYF. The CDR3 DNA is TGCGCCAGCAGCCGCACTAGCGGGCACACAGATACGCAGTATTTT.